This T cell receptor beta chain emerged from a study of blood T cells in healthy people across ages. General study results and limits: Samples with more naive T cells showed higher observed beta diversity. Diversity of TCR beta per million T cells declined in a roughly linear way with age.

About 10 milliliters of peripheral blood were drawn from each donor into EDTA-treated tubes. As regards this clonotype: Its antigen remains unidentified.

Next came a second PCR, run for about 6 to 12 cycles, which used a sample-barcoded 5' primer along with a J-beta primer mix. A single record per CDR3 protein comes from TCRdb applying MiXCR to the 5' RACE reads. The profile shows fewer than 700,000 distinct CDR3 sequences, roughly 41% of them singletons. Sequenced: blood. The sequence derives from a man of 80 years or more in good health.

CDR3 sequence reads: CASSTSGRLYEQYF. Written as DNA, the CDR3 is TGTGCCAGCAGTACTAGCGGGAGACTCTACGAGCAGTACTTC. V and J are TRBV28 and TRBJ2-7; 11 positions match TRBD2. This CDR3 is built from 14 residues. Unmatched junction bases numbered 3, after V lost 5 bases and J lost 3 bases. Germline V lookup: CDR1 MDHEN, CDR2 SYDVKM.